The sequence of this T cell receptor beta chain was determined in a study of PD-L1 blockade in urothelial cancer. The overall study: Before enrollment, 0 to 3 chemotherapy regimens had been given to patients. A median of 141,255 T cells was found in the blood samples.

Specified time point: pretreatment peripheral blood. Germline values: CDR1 MNHEY, CDR2 SVGAGI. This CDR3 is 13 amino acids long. The J segment lost 8 bases and the V segment lost 5 bases, leaving 9 bases of the junction unmatched. The templates were synthetic TCR analogs, and they were spiked into each PCR. Assay used: immunoSEQ multiplex PCR; TCRdb lists only in-frame clones, some missing. The sample has more than 55,000 clones, roughly 79% seen once; the top ten hold more than 5%. Sequencing was performed on PBMCs, taken around atezolizumab (anti-PD-L1) treatment. This receptor was obtained from a man between 65 and 85 years old with urothelial cancer. The genes are TRBV6-5 and TRBJ2-7, with 7 bases that match TRBD1. CDR3 DNA: TGTGCCAGCAGTGACGGACAGGTGTACCAGCAGTACTTC. Its translation is CASSDGQVYQQYF.